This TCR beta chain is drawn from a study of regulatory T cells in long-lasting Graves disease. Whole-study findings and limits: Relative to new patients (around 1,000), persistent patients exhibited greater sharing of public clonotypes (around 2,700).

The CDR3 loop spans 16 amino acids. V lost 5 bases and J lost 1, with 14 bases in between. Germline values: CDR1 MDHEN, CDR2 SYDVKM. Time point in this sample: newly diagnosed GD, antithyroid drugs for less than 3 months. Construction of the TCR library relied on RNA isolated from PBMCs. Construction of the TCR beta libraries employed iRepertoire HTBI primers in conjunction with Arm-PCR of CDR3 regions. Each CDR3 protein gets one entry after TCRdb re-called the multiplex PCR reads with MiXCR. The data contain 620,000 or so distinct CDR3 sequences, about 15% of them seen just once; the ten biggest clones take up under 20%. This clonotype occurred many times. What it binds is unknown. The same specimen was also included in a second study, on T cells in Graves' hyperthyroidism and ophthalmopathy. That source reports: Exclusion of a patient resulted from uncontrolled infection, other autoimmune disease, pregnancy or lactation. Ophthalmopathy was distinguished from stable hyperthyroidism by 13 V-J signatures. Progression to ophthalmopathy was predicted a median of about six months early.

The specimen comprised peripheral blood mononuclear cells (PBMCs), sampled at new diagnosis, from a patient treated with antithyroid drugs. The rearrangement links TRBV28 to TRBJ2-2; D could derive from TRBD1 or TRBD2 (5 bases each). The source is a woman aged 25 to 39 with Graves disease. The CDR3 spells CASSTTRGMNTGELFF. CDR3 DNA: TGTGCCAGCAGTACTACACGGGGCATGAACACCGGGGAGCTGTTTTTT.